One and the same sample provided the 16 T cell receptor beta chains below, sequenced in a study of blood T cell repertoires in COVID-19. Sequencing used immunoSEQ multiplex PCR; TCRdb keeps in-frame clones, though not all of them. The sample includes over 120,000 clones, 78% of them seen just once. Sequencing was carried out using PBMCs or T cells enriched from blood (not recorded which). These receptors were taken from a woman aged 45-65 years who had recovered from COVID-19.

The chain links TRBV19 to TRBJ2-7; D is unclear. This CDR3 contains 14 residues. CDR1 LNHDA and CDR2 SQIVND come from the germline V gene (reference sequence). V dropped 5 bases and J dropped 2 bases, with 13 bases sitting between them. The CDR3 reads CASSPNFSTYEQYF. CDR3 DNA sequence: TGTGCCAGTAGTCCCAACTTCTCGACCTACGAGCAGTACTTC.

The J gene is TRBJ1-1, the V gene TRBV5-1, with D perhaps TRBD1 (5 bases). The CDR3 runs 14 residues. V lost 3 bases, J lost 0 bases, and 9 bases lay in between. The germline V gene encodes CDR1 SGHRS and CDR2 YFSETQ. The CDR3 loop reads CASSWDSLNTEAFF. The CDR3 nucleotides read TGCGCCAGCAGCTGGGACTCCCTGAACACTGAAGCTTTCTTT. Combining the CDR3 with reference TRBV5-1 and TRBJ1-1 gives the whole variable domain KAGVTQTPRYLIKTRGQQVTLSCSPISGHRSVSWYQQTPGQGLQFLFEYFSETQRNKGNFPGRFSGRQFSNSRSEMNVSTLELGDSALYLCASSWDSLNTEAFFGQGTRLTVV.

The CDR3 here is CASSLSGTGSSPLHF. CDR3 DNA: TGTGCCAGCAGTTTATCCGGGACAGGGTCCTCACCCCTCCACTTT. The genes are TRBV27 and TRBJ1-6, with 9 bases fitting TRBD1. The CDR3 is made up of 15 amino acids. Germline CDR1 reads MNHEY; CDR2 reads SMNVEV (reference sequence). The V and J ends lost 0 bases and 10 bases, in that order; junction bases with no gene match: 4.

The chain recombines TRBV19 with TRBJ2-3, with 8 positions matching TRBD1. CDR1 LNHDA and CDR2 SQIVND come from the germline V gene (reference sequence). The trim removed 4 bases at V and 0 bases at J, leaving 12 bases unmatched. CDR3 length: 18 residues. CDR3: CASSTHPRQGISTDTQYF. CDR3 in DNA: TGTGCCAGTAGTACTCACCCCCGACAGGGGATTAGCACAGATACGCAGTATTTT.

The chain recombines TRBV6-5 with TRBJ2-3; TRBD2 is a possible D gene (6 bases). This CDR3 contains 15 residues. Germline V gene lookup returns CDR1 MNHEY and CDR2 SVGAGI. The ends were cut back, 2 bases at V and 3 bases at J, with 12 bases in the middle. CDR3 sequence reads: CASSYGGTGTDTQYF. The CDR3, as DNA: TGTGCCAGCAGTTACGGAGGGACCGGGACAGATACGCAGTATTTT.

In this sample, this clone turned up once. The chain recombines TRBV11-2 with TRBJ2-1; TRBD1 matches 9 bases. The germline CDR1 and CDR2 sequences are SGHAT and FQNNGV. CDR3 length: 16 residues. V dropped 5 bases and J dropped 7; count of bases not matched to a gene: 12. As DNA, the CDR3 is TGTGCCAGCAGCGCCCTTGCCGGGACAGGGCGTAATGAGCAGTTCTTC. Its protein product is CASSALAGTGRNEQFF.

The chain recombines TRBV5-4 with TRBJ2-5; 7 positions agree with TRBD1. Germline trimming cut 6 bases from V and 4 bases from J; bases unmatched to any gene: 9. The CDR3 spans 14 residues. In germline, CDR1 is SGHNT, CDR2 YYREEE (reference sequence). CDR3 sequence (DNA): TGTGCCAGCACGCCCCAGGACAGGTCAGAGACCCAGTACTTC. Its translation is CASTPQDRSETQYF. The complete variable domain, with remaining parts taken from reference TRBV5-4 and TRBJ2-5, reads ETGVTQSPTHLIKTRGQQVTLRCSSQSGHNTVSWYQQALGQGPQFIFQYYREEENGRGNFPPRFSGLQFPNYSSELNVNALELDDSALYLCASTPQDRSETQYFGPGTRLLVL.

This clone was picked up one time. V and J are TRBV10-3 and TRBJ2-7; tentative D call: TRBD2 (5 bases). CDR3 length: 14 residues. V was clipped by 1 base and J by 5 bases, with 12 bases between them. From germline, CDR1 is ENHRY and CDR2 SYGVKD. The CDR3 region is CAISEYDIGNEQYF. The CDR3 DNA is TGTGCCATCAGTGAGTACGACATCGGGAACGAGCAGTACTTC.

CDR3 loop: CASRQGAGGFTDTQYF. CDR3 DNA sequence: TGCGCCAGCAGGCAGGGGGCAGGGGGATTCACAGATACGCAGTATTTT. The chain is built from TRBV4-1 and TRBJ2-3, with 8 bases identical to TRBD1. The germline V gene has CDR1 MGHRA and CDR2 YSYEKL. The CDR3 totals 16 residues. J lost 2 bases, V lost 6 bases, and 10 bases had no gene match.

The chain employs TRBV18 and TRBJ1-2; D remains unclear. Germline assignment: CDR1 KGHSH and CDR2 LQKENI. The length of the CDR3 is 14 residues. V was trimmed by 0 bases and J by 2 bases, leaving 7 bases between them. DNA for the CDR3: TGTGCCAGCTCACCACCGATTCGGAACTATGGCTACACCTTC. It translates to CASSPPIRNYGYTF. Variable domain in full (rest from reference TRBV18 and TRBJ1-2): NAGVMQNPRHLVRRRGQEARLRCSPMKGHSHVYWYRQLPEEGLKFMVYLQKENIIDESGMPKERFSAEFPKEGPSILRIQQVVRGDSAAYFCASSPPIRNYGYTFGSGTRLTVV.

The V gene is TRBV10-3, the J gene TRBJ2-1, with TRBD1 identical over 7 bases. This CDR3 is built from 14 residues. Germline V lookup: CDR1 ENHRY, CDR2 SYGVKD. After removal of 7 bases from V and 0 bases from J, the junction contained 3 bases not matched to a gene. This CDR3 is CAIKGAGSYNEQFF. The DNA of the CDR3 is TGTGCCATCAAGGGGGCGGGCTCCTACAATGAGCAGTTCTTC.

This rearrangement joins TRBV28 to TRBJ1-2; D possibly corresponds to TRBD1 (6 bases). V was clipped by 10 bases and J by 3 bases, with 15 bases between them. Germline V lookup: CDR1 MDHEN, CDR2 SYDVKM. This CDR3 is 13 amino acids long. CDR3 sequence: CATGRGNDYGYTF. CDR3 DNA sequence: TGTGCCACCGGGAGGGGGAATGACTATGGCTACACCTTC.

The chain links TRBV5-6 to TRBJ1-1, with 7 nucleotides matching TRBD1. Germline V gives CDR1 SGHDT, CDR2 YYEEEE. This CDR3 region has 14 residues. V gave up 3 bases and J gave up 3 bases; unmatched junction bases: 5. The CDR3 loop is CASSSRTGDTEAFF. CDR3 bases: TGTGCCAGCAGCTCCCGGACAGGAGACACTGAAGCTTTCTTT.

The J gene is TRBJ2-1, the V gene TRBV5-5, with 11 nucleotides matching TRBD1. CDR3 length equals 15 residues. The germline V gene has CDR1 SGHKS and CDR2 YYEKEE (reference sequence). Trimming removed 3 bases from V and 4 bases from J; junction bases left unmatched: 3. The CDR3, as DNA: TGTGCCAGCAGCTGGGGACAGGGGGGATACAATGAGCAGTTCTTC. It yields the protein CASSWGQGGYNEQFF.

V usage is TRBV5-6 and J usage is TRBJ1-1; 7 bases match TRBD1. Germline-derived CDR1 and CDR2 are SGHDT and YYEEEE. J was trimmed by 7 bases and V by 4 bases; bases with no gene match: 4. The CDR3 extends over 12 amino acids. In DNA, the CDR3 is TGTGCCAGCAGCGTTCCAGGGGGTGAAGCTTTCTTT. Encoded protein: CASSVPGGEAFF.

This chain links TRBV24-1 with TRBJ1-2, with D possibly matching TRBD1 (6 bases). Germline-derived CDR1 and CDR2 are KGHDR and SFDVKD. Trimming shortened V by 2 bases and J by 7 bases, and 13 bases separated the two germline ends. The CDR3 extends over 14 amino acids. CDR3 amino acids: CATSDSGGPGGYTF. The CDR3 coding sequence is TGTGCCACCAGTGATTCCGGGGGGCCGGGTGGCTACACCTTC.